The text below deals with one T cell receptor (beta chain). The sample comes from a study of cytomegalovirus exposure and HLA in healthy donors. Germline lookup yields CDR1 MGHRA and CDR2 YSYEKL. The CDR3 runs 15 residues. V was cut by 5 bases and J by 9 bases, with 20 bases left in between. A multiplex PCR was run with 60 Vbeta primers and 13 Jbeta primers. The protocol was immunoSEQ multiplex PCR, while the TCRdb copy is restricted to in-frame clones and leaves out a portion. The sample holds fewer than 200,000 clones. This sequence originates from a man aged 25 to 40 in good health and CMV-seronegative. The chain uses TRBV4-1 and TRBJ1-5; D possibly corresponds to TRBD1 (5 bases). The sequenced sample was PBMCs. The CDR3 DNA reads TGCGCCAGCAGCTCTAGTGGGGACTTCGCTAGGCCCCAGCATTTT. Amino acid sequence: CASSSSGDFARPQHF.